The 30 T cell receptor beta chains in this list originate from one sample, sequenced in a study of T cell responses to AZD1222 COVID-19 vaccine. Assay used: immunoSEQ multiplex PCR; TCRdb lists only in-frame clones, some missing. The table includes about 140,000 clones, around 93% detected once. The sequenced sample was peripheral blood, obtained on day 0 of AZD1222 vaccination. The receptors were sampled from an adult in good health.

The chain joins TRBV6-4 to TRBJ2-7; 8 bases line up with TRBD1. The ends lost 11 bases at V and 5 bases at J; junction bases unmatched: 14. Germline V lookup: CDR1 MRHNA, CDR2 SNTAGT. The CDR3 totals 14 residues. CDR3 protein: CACLPGQVLDEQYF. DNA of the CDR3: TGTGCCTGCCTACCGGGACAGGTTTTGGACGAGCAGTACTTC.

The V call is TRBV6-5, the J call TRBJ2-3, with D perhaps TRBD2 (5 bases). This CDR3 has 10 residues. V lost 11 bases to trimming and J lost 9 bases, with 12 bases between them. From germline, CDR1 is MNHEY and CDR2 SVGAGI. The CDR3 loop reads CAAGSPTQYF. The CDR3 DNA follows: TGTGCCGCTGGGAGTCCAACGCAGTATTTT.

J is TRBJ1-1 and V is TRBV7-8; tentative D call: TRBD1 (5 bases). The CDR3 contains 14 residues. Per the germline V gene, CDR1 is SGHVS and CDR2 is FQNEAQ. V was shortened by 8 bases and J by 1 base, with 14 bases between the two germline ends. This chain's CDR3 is CASGGRAQNTEAFF. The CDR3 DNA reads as TGTGCCAGCGGGGGTCGAGCGCAGAACACTGAAGCTTTCTTT.

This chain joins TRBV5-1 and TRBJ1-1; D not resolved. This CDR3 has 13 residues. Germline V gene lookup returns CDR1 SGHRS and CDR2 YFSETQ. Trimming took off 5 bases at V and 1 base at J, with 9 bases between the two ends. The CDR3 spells CASSGQTNTEAFF. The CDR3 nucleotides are TGCGCCAGCAGTGGCCAGACGAACACTGAAGCTTTCTTT.

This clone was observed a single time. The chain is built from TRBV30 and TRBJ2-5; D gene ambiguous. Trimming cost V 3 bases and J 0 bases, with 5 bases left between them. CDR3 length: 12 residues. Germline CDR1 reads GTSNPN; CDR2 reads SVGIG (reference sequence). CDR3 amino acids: CAWRWHQETQYF. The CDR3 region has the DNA TGTGCCTGGAGATGGCACCAAGAGACCCAGTACTTC.

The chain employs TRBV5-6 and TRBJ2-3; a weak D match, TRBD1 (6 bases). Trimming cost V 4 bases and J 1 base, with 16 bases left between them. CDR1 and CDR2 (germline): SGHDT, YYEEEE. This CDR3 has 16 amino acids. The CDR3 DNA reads TGTGCCAGCAGCGACAGGCGGTGGCAGGGCACAGATACGCAGTATTTT. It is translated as CASSDRRWQGTDTQYF.

The CDR3 protein is CASSPAVTGGYEQYF. For the CDR3, the DNA is TGTGCCAGCAGCCCGGCGGTGACCGGAGGCTACGAGCAGTACTTC. The rearrangement links TRBV11-3 to TRBJ2-7, with D possibly being TRBD2 (5 bases). This CDR3 contains 15 residues. Germline values: CDR1 SGHNT, CDR2 YENEEA. V was pared by 5 bases and J by 3 bases, with 17 bases between. Full variable domain (rest looked up from reference TRBV11-3 and TRBJ2-7): EAGVVQSPRYKIIEKKQPVAFWCNPISGHNTLYWYLQNLGQGPELLIRYENEEAVDDSQLPKDRFSAERLKGVDSTLKIQPAELGDSAVYLCASSPAVTGGYEQYFGPGTRLTVT.

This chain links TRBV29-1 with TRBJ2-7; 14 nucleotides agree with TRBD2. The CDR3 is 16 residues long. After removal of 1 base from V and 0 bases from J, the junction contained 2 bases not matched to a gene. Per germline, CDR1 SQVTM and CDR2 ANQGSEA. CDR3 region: CSVEGTSGGYSYEQYF. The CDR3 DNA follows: TGCAGCGTTGAAGGGACTAGCGGGGGGTACTCCTACGAGCAGTACTTC.

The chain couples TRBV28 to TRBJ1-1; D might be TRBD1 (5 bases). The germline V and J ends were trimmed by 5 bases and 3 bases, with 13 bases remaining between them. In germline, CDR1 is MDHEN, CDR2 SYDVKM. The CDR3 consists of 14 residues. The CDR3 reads CASSPRVGYTEAFF. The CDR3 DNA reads TGTGCCAGCAGTCCCAGGGTAGGGTACACTGAAGCTTTCTTT.

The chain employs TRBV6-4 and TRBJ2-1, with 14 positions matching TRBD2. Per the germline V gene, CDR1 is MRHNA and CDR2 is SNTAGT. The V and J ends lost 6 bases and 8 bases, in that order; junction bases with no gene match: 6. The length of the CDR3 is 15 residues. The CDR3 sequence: CASSKTSGGEHEQFF. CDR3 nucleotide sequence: TGTGCCAGCAGCAAGACTAGCGGGGGGGAACATGAGCAGTTCTTC.

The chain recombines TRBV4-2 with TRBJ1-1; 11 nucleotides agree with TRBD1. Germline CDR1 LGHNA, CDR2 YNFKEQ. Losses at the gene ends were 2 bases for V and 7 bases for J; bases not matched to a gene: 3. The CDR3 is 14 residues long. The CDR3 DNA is TGTGCCAGCAGCCAACGAGGGACAGGGGGTGAAGCTTTCTTT. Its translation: CASSQRGTGGEAFF.

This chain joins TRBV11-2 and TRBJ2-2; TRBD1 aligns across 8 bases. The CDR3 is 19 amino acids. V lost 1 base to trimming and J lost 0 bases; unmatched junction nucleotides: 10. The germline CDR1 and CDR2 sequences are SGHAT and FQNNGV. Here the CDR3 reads CASSLVGRGQFSNTGELFF. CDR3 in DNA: TGTGCCAGCAGCTTAGTTGGCAGGGGGCAATTCTCGAACACCGGGGAGCTGTTTTTT.

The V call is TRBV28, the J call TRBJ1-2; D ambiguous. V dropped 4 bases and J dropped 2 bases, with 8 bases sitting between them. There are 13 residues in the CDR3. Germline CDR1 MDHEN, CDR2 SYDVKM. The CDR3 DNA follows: TGTGCCAGCAGTTCACAGCTAAACTATGGCTACACCTTC. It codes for CASSSQLNYGYTF.

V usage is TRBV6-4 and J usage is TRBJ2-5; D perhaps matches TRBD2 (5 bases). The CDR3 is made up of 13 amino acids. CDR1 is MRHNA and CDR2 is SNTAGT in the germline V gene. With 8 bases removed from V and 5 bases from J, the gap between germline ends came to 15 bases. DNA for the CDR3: TGTGCCAGCGCTGAGGGAGCTCGGGAGACCCAGTACTTC. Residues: CASAEGARETQYF.

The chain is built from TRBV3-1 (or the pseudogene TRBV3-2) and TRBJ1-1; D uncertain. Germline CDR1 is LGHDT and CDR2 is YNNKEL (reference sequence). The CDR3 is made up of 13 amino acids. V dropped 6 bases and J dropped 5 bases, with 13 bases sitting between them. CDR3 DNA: TGTGCCAGCAGGTTAAACTCTGGGACTGAAGCTTTCTTT. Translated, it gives CASRLNSGTEAFF.

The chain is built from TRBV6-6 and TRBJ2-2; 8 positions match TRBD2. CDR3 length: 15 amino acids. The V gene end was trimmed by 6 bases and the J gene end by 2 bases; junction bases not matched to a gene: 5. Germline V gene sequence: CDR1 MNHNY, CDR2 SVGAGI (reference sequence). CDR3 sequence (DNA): TGTGCCAGCAGAACCGGACTAGCCAACACCGGGGAGCTGTTTTTT. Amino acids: CASRTGLANTGELFF.

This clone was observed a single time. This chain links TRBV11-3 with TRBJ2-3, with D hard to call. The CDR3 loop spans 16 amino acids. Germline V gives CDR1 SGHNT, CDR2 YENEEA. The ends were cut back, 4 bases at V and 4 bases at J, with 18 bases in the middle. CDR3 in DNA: TGTGCCAGCAGCTGGTTATCCGGGCCGAAGGCAGATACGCAGTATTTT. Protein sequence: CASSWLSGPKADTQYF.

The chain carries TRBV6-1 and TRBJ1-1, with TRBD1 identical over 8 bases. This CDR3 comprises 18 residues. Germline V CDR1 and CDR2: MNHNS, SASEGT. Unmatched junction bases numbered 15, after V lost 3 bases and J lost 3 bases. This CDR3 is CASSDRRTGFMSDTEAFF. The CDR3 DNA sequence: TGTGCCAGCAGTGACAGGAGGACAGGGTTTATGTCCGACACTGAAGCTTTCTTT.

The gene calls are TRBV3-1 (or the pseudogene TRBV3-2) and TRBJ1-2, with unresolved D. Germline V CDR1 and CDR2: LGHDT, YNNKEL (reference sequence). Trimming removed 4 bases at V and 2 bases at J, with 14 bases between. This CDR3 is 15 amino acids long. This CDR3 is CASSRNGRFNYGYTF. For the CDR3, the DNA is TGTGCCAGCAGCCGCAACGGACGGTTCAACTATGGCTACACCTTC.

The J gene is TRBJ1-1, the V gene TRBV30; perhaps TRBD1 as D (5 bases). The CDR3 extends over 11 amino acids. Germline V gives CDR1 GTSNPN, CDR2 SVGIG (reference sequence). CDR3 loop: CARGENTEAFF. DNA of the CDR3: TGTGCGAGGGGAGAAAACACTGAAGCTTTCTTT.

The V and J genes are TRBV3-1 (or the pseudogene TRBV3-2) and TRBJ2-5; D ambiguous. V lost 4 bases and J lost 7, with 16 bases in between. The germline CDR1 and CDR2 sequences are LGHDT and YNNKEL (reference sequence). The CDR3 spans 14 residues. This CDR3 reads CASSLATGSGTQYF. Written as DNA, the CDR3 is TGTGCCAGCAGCCTGGCGACCGGCTCGGGGACCCAGTACTTC.

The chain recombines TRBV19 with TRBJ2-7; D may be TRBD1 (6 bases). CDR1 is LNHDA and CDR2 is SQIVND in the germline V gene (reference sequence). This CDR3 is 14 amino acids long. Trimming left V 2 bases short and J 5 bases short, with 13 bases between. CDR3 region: CASSIMGAQDEQYF. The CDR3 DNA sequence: TGTGCCAGTAGTATAATGGGGGCGCAGGACGAGCAGTACTTC.

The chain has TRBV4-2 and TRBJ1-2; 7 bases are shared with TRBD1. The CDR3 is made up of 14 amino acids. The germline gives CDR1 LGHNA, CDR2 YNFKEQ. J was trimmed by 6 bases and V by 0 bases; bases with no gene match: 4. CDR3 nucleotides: TGTGCCAGCAGCCAAGATTTGGACAGGAATGGCTACACCTTC. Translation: CASSQDLDRNGYTF.

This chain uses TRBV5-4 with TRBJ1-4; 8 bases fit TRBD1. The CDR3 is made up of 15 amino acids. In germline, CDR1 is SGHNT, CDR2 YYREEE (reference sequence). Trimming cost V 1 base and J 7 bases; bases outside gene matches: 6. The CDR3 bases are TGTGCCAGCAGCTTGCCCGGACAGGGCGGTGAAAAACTGTTTTTT. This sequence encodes CASSLPGQGGEKLFF.

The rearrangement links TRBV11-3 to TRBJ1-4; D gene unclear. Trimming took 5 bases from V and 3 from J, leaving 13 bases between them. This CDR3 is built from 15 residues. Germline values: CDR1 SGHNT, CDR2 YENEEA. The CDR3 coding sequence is TGTGCCAGCAGCGGCGGTTTCCCTTCTAATGAAAAACTGTTTTTT. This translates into CASSGGFPSNEKLFF.

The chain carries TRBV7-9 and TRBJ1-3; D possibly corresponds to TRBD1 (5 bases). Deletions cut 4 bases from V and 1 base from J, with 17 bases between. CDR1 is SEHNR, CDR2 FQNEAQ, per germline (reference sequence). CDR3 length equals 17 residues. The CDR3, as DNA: TGTGCCAGCAGCTCCTGGGGGACTGCCGATTCTGGAAACACCATATATTTT. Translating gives CASSSWGTADSGNTIYF.

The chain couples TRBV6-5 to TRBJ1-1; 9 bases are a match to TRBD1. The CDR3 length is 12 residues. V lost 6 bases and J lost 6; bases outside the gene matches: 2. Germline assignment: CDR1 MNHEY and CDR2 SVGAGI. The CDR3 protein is CASRRTGAEAFF. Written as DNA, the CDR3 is TGTGCCAGCAGACGGACAGGGGCTGAAGCTTTCTTT.

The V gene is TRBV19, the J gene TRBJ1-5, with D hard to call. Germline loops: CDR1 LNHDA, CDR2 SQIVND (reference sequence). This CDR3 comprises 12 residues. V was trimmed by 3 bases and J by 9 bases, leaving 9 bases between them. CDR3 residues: CASSIREGPQHF. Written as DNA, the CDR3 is TGTGCCAGTAGTATTAGGGAGGGGCCCCAGCATTTT.

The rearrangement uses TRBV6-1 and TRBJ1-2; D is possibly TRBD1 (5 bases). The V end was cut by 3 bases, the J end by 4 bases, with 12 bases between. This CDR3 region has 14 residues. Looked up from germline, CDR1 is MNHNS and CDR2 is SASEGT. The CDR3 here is CASSDEGSGYGYTF. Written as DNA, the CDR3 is TGTGCCAGCAGTGACGAGGGGAGCGGCTATGGCTACACCTTC.

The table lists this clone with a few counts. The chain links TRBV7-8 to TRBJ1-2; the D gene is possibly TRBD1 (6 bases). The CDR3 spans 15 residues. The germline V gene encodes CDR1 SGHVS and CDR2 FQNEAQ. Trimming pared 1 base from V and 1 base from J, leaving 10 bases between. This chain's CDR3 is CASSLGGTNNYGYTF. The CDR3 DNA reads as TGTGCCAGCAGCTTAGGAGGGACAAATAACTATGGCTACACCTTC.